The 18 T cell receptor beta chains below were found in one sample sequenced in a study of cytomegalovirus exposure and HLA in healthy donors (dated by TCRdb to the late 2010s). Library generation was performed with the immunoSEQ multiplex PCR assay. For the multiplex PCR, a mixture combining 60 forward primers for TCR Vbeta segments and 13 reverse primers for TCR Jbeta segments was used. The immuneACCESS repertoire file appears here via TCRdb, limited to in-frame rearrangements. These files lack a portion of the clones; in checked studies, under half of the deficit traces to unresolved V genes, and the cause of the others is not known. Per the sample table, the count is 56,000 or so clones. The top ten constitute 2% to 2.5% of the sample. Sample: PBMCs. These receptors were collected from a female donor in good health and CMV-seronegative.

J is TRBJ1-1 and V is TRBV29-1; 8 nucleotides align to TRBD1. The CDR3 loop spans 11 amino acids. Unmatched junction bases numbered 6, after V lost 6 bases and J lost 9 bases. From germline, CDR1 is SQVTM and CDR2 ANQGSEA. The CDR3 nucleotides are TGCAGCGTCGGCGGGACAGGCAAAGCTTTCTTT. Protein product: CSVGGTGKAFF.

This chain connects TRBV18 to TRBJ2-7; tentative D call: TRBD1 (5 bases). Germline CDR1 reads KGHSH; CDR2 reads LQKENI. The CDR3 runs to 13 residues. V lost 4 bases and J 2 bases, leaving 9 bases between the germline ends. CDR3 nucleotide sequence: TGTGCCAGCTCACAAGGGGTTGCCTACGAGCAGTACTTC. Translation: CASSQGVAYEQYF. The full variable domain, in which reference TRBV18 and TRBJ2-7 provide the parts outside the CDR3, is NAGVMQNPRHLVRRRGQEARLRCSPMKGHSHVYWYRQLPEEGLKFMVYLQKENIIDESGMPKERFSAEFPKEGPSILRIQQVVRGDSAAYFCASSQGVAYEQYFGPGTRLTVT.

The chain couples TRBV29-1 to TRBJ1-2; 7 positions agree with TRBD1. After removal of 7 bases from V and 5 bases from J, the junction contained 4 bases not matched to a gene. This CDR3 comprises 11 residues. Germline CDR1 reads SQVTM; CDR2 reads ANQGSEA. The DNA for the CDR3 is TGCAGCGCCACAGGGGAATATGGCTACACCTTC. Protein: CSATGEYGYTF.

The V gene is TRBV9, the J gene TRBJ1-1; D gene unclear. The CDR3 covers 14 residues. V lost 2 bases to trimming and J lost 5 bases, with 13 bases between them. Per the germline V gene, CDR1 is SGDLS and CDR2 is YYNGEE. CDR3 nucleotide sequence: TGTGCCAGCAGCGTTATTGAAGTCGGGACTGAAGCTTTCTTT. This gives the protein CASSVIEVGTEAFF.

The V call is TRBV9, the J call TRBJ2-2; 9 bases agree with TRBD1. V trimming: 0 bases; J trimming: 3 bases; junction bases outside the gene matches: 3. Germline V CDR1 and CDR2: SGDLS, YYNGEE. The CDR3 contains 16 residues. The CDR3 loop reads CASSVGGTGYTGELFF. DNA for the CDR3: TGTGCCAGCAGCGTAGGAGGGACAGGGTACACCGGGGAGCTGTTTTTT. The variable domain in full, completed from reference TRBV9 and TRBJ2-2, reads DSGVTQTPKHLITATGQRVTLRCSPRSGDLSVYWYQQSLDQGLQFLIQYYNGEERAKGNILERFSAQQFPDLHSELNLSSLELGDSALYFCASSVGGTGYTGELFFGEGSRLTVL.

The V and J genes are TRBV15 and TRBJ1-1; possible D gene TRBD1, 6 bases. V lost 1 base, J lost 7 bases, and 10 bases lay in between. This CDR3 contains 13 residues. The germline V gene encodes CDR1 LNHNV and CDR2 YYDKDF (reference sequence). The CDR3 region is CATSRGGGGEAFF. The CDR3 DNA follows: TGTGCCACCAGCAGAGGAGGGGGGGGTGAAGCTTTCTTT.

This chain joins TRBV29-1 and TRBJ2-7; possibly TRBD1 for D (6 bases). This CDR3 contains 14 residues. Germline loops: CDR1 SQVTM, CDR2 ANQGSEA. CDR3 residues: CRRRVPDSAYEQYF. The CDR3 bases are TGCAGGCGTCGGGTTCCGGACAGCGCCTACGAGCAGTACTTC.

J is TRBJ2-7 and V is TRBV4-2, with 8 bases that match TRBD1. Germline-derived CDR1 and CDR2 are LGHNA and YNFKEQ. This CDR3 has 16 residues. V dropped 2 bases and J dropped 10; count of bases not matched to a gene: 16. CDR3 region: CASSQPRVQGAPPQYF. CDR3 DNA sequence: TGTGCCAGCAGCCAACCTCGGGTCCAGGGGGCCCCTCCACAGTACTTC.

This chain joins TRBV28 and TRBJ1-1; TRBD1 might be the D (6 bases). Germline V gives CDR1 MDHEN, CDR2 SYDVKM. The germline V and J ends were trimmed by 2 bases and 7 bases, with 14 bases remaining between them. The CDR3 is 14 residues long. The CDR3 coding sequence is TGTGCCAGCAGTTTAATGGCAGGGGAGTTTGAAGCTTTCTTT. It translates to CASSLMAGEFEAFF.

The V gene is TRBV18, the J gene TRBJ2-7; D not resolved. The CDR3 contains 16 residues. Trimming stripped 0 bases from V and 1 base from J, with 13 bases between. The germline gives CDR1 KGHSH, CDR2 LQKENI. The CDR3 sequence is CASSPPGWQQSYEQYF. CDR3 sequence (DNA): TGTGCCAGCTCACCACCTGGCTGGCAACAATCCTACGAGCAGTACTTC.

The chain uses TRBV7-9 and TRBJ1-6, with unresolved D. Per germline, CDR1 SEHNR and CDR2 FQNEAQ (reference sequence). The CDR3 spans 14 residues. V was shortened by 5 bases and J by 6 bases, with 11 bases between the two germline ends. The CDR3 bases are TGTGCCAGCAGCGCGGATCTAGGTAATTCACCCCTCCACTTT. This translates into CASSADLGNSPLHF. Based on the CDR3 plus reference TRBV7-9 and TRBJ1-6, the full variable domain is DTGVSQNPRHKITKRGQNVTFRCDPISEHNRLYWYRQTLGQGPEFLTYFQNEAQLEKSRLLSDRFSAERPKGSFSTLEIQRTEQGDSAMYLCASSADLGNSPLHFGNGTRLTVT.

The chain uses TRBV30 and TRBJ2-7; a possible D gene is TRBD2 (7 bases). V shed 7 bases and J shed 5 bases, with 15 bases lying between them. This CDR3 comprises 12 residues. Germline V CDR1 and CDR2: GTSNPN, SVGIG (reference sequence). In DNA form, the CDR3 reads TGTGCCTTCGAGGGGGGGACCAACGAGCAGTACTTC. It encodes CAFEGGTNEQYF.

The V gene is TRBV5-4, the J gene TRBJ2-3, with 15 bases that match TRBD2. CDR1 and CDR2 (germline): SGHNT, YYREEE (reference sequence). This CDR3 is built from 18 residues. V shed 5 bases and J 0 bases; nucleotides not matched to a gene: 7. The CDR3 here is CASSSGLAGGVSTDTQYF. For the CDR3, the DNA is TGTGCCAGCAGTTCCGGACTAGCGGGAGGGGTTAGCACAGATACGCAGTATTTT.

CDR3 protein: CSVRTGSYEQYF. In nucleotides, the CDR3 is TGCAGCGTGCGGACAGGGTCCTACGAGCAGTACTTC. The genes are TRBV29-1 and TRBJ2-7; 8 positions match TRBD1. V was pared by 6 bases and J by 1 base, with 2 bases of the junction left unmatched. Germline assignment: CDR1 SQVTM and CDR2 ANQGSEA. This CDR3 contains 12 residues.

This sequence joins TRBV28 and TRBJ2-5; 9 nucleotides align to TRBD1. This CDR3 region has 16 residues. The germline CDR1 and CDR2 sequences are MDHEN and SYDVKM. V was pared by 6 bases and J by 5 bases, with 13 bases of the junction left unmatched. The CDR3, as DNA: TGTGCCAGCAGGACCCTACCGGGACAGGGACATGAGACCCAGTACTTC. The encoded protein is CASRTLPGQGHETQYF.

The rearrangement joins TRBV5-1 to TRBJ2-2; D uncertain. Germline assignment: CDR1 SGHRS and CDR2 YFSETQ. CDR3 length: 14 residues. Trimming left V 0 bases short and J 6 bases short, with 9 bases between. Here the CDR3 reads CASSLDPGSGELFF. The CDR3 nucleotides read TGCGCCAGCAGCTTGGACCCGGGTTCCGGGGAGCTGTTTTTT.

The DNA for the CDR3 is TGTGCCAGCAGTTTGGGACTAGCGGGGGGGCCAGAGACCCAGTACTTC. Its translation is CASSLGLAGGPETQYF. V and J are TRBV27 and TRBJ2-5; 16 nucleotides line up with TRBD2. This CDR3 is 16 amino acids long. Per germline, CDR1 MNHEY and CDR2 SMNVEV (reference sequence). J lost 4 bases, V lost 3 bases, and 2 bases had no gene match.

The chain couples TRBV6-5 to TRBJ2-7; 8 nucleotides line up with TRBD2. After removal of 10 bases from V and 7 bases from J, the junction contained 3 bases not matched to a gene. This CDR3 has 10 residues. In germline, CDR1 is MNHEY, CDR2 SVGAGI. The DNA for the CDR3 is TGTGCCACCCGGGGGGGGGAGCAGTACTTC. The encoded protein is CATRGGEQYF.